This T cell receptor beta chain appears in the sequencing data of a study of shared clonotypes between healthy human individuals. Study-level findings and limits: Estimated richness values were generally larger in naive subsets than in memory subsets. Collection of samples was limited to blood; tissue repertoires likely differ.

Healthy HIV-negative adults with no recent acute infections or vaccinations were recruited as donors. CDR3 length: 15 residues. The germline CDR1 and CDR2 sequences are SEHNR and FQNEAQ (reference sequence). With 5 bases removed from V and 5 bases from J, the gap between germline ends came to 19 bases. An approximately 200 ng quantity of DNA, 30,000 to 35,000 T cell genomes, went into the sorted-subset replicate PCRs. Here immunoSEQ multiplex PCR was the method, and the copy in TCRdb shows in-frame clones only, minus some. Altogether approximately 2,300,000 clones are present, about 90% being singletons, with the ten largest covering around 0.4%. About this clone itself: Its specificity is not known.

The chain employs TRBV7-9 and TRBJ2-7, with D perhaps matching TRBD1 (7 bases). The sequenced sample was naive CD4+ T cells from PBMCs. As to subset: CD45RA+ positively selected. The origin of this receptor is a man aged 18 to 30 in good health. Some clones in this sample may be carry-over from other donors' samples. CDR3 sequence (DNA): TGTGCCAGCAGCCCCCAGGGGGGTGGATGGAACGAGCAGTACTTC. Its protein product is CASSPQGGGWNEQYF.